The next 3 T cell receptor beta chains were all read from a single sample in a study of cytomegalovirus exposure and HLA in healthy donors. It was with 60 Vbeta and 13 Jbeta primers that the PCR ran. TCRdb's table, derived via immunoSEQ multiplex PCR, lists solely in-frame clones and lacks some. The sample includes around 300,000 clones, 70% to 90% of them seen just once. Sequencing used PBMCs. The receptors stem from a woman aged 35 to 49 in good health and CMV-seropositive.

V usage is TRBV29-1 and J usage is TRBJ2-1; 9 positions match TRBD2. The germline CDR1 and CDR2 sequences are SQVTM and ANQGSEA. V was pared by 3 bases and J by 6 bases, with 9 bases of the junction left unmatched. This CDR3 has 15 amino acids. CDR3 loop: CSVDGGRAGGNEQFF. CDR3 in DNA: TGCAGCGTTGATGGCGGGAGGGCCGGGGGCAATGAGCAGTTCTTC.

This chain joins TRBV7-2 and TRBJ1-4, with TRBD1 as a possible D gene (5 bases). The V end was cut by 1 base, the J end by 6 bases, with 6 bases between. The germline V gene has CDR1 SGHTA and CDR2 FQGNSA. There are 13 residues in the CDR3. The CDR3 loop reads CASSLVGDEKLFF. For the CDR3, the DNA is TGTGCCAGCAGCTTAGTAGGGGATGAAAAACTGTTTTTT. Looking up the rest from reference TRBV7-2 and TRBJ1-4 gives the full variable domain: GAGVSQSPSNKVTEKGKDVELRCDPISGHTALYWYRQSLGQGLEFLIYFQGNSAPDKSGLPSDRFSAERTGGSVSTLTIQRTQQEDSAVYLCASSLVGDEKLFFGSGTQLSVL.

The chain is built from TRBV11-1 and TRBJ2-5, with no clear D. The CDR3 runs to 16 residues. Germline V lookup: CDR1 SGHAT, CDR2 FQDESV (reference sequence). V lost 5 bases and J lost 2, with 18 bases in between. The CDR3 protein is CASSLGRTTQQETQYF. CDR3 coding DNA: TGTGCCAGCAGCCTTGGTCGAACTACACAACAAGAGACCCAGTACTTC. Together with reference TRBV11-1 and TRBJ2-5, the CDR3 gives the full variable domain: EAEVAQSPRYKITEKSQAVAFWCDPISGHATLYWYRQILGQGPELLVQFQDESVVDDSQLPKDRFSAERLKGVDSTLKIQPAELGDSAMYLCASSLGRTTQQETQYFGPGTRLLVL.